Below are 17 T cell receptor beta chains sequenced from a single sample in a study of blood T cell repertoires in COVID-19. Generated by immunoSEQ multiplex PCR, the TCRdb table keeps only in-frame clones and is missing some. The profile shows 250,000 to 300,000 clones, nearly 90% of them singletons. Sequencing input: PBMCs or T cells enriched from blood (not recorded which). These receptors originate from a woman between 55 and 75 years old who had recovered from COVID-19.

This chain links TRBV9 with TRBJ1-2, with 7 bases that match TRBD1. This CDR3 region has 15 residues. Trimming at V came to 3 bases and at J to 3 bases, leaving 8 bases not matched to a gene. Germline V gene sequence: CDR1 SGDLS, CDR2 YYNGEE. The CDR3 loop reads CASSGPHRGDYGYTF. Here the CDR3 DNA reads TGTGCCAGCAGCGGGCCCCACAGGGGCGACTATGGCTACACCTTC. Full variable domain (outside the CDR3, taken from reference TRBV9 and TRBJ1-2): DSGVTQTPKHLITATGQRVTLRCSPRSGDLSVYWYQQSLDQGLQFLIQYYNGEERAKGNILERFSAQQFPDLHSELNLSSLELGDSALYFCASSGPHRGDYGYTFGSGTRLTVV.

The chain is built from TRBV9 and TRBJ2-5; 9 nucleotides agree with TRBD2. CDR1 and CDR2 (germline): SGDLS, YYNGEE. Germline trimming cut 2 bases from V and 0 bases from J; bases unmatched to any gene: 8. The CDR3 loop spans 17 amino acids. CDR3 protein: CASSVSGGPQYQETQYF. CDR3 DNA sequence: TGTGCCAGCAGCGTCAGCGGGGGGCCACAATACCAAGAGACCCAGTACTTC.

This rearrangement joins TRBV9 to TRBJ2-3, with 11 positions matching TRBD2. The V gene end was trimmed by 2 bases and the J gene end by 1 base; junction bases not matched to a gene: 3. There are 16 residues in the CDR3. Germline-derived CDR1 and CDR2 are SGDLS and YYNGEE. The CDR3 protein is CASSVLGLAGTDTQYF. The CDR3 bases are TGTGCCAGCAGCGTCTTGGGACTAGCGGGCACAGATACGCAGTATTTT. Filled out from reference TRBV9 and TRBJ2-3, the complete variable domain reads DSGVTQTPKHLITATGQRVTLRCSPRSGDLSVYWYQQSLDQGLQFLIQYYNGEERAKGNILERFSAQQFPDLHSELNLSSLELGDSALYFCASSVLGLAGTDTQYFGPGTRLTVL.

The CDR3 region has the DNA TGTGCCAGCAGTTACGACACAGGGGATAATTCACCCCTCCACTTT. Protein product: CASSYDTGDNSPLHF. J is TRBJ1-6 and V is TRBV6-5; 7 bases are a match to TRBD1. Germline V gene lookup returns CDR1 MNHEY and CDR2 SVGAGI. The CDR3 totals 15 residues. Trimming took 2 bases from V and 5 from J; bases not matched to a gene: 3.

The J gene is TRBJ2-7, the V gene TRBV7-9, with 9 bases fitting TRBD2. Trimming took 5 bases from V and 3 from J; bases not matched to a gene: 17. The CDR3 is made up of 18 amino acids. The germline V gene encodes CDR1 SEHNR and CDR2 FQNEAQ (reference sequence). The CDR3 DNA follows: TGTGCCAGCAGCATGCCGACCCGCCTAGCGGGGAGGATCTACGAGCAGTACTTC. Translation: CASSMPTRLAGRIYEQYF.

The table lists this clone with a few counts. The chain has TRBV24-1 and TRBJ2-7; 7 bases map to TRBD1. V dropped 7 bases and J dropped 0; count of bases not matched to a gene: 5. Germline-derived CDR1 and CDR2 are KGHDR and SFDVKD. CDR3 size: 14 residues. The CDR3 bases are TGTGCCACCAGGGGGGACAGCTCCTCCTACGAGCAGTACTTC. This sequence encodes CATRGDSSSYEQYF.

This rearrangement joins TRBV30 to TRBJ2-7, with D perhaps TRBD1 (5 bases). Trimming stripped 0 bases from V and 6 bases from J, with 12 bases between. Per germline, CDR1 GTSNPN and CDR2 SVGIG (reference sequence). This CDR3 has 13 residues. CDR3 in DNA: TGTGCCTGGAGTGTGGGCAGGGTCTCCGAGCAGTACTTC. The encoded protein is CAWSVGRVSEQYF.

This chain connects TRBV7-9 to TRBJ2-7; no clear D gene. The CDR3 is 11 residues long. Trimming cost V 1 base and J 7 bases, with 5 bases left between them. Germline V gene sequence: CDR1 SEHNR, CDR2 FQNEAQ (reference sequence). The CDR3 region is CASSLEREQYF. The CDR3, as DNA: TGTGCCAGCAGCTTAGAACGGGAGCAGTACTTC.

In nucleotides, the CDR3 is TGCGCCAGCAGCGAGGGACAGGTCTCCTATAATTCACCCCTCCACTTT. It specifies CASSEGQVSYNSPLHF. The J gene is TRBJ1-6, the V gene TRBV5-1; the match to TRBD1 covers 8 bases. Germline CDR1 is SGHRS and CDR2 is YFSETQ. With V trimmed by 4 bases and J by 0 bases, 3 bases remained unmatched. The CDR3 runs to 16 residues.

This chain joins TRBV28 and TRBJ2-7; the match to TRBD1 covers 7 bases. Trimming took 6 bases from V and 2 from J; bases not matched to a gene: 10. Per germline, CDR1 MDHEN and CDR2 SYDVKM. This CDR3 has 15 residues. In DNA form, the CDR3 reads TGTGCCAGCAGAAACAGACAGGGTACCCCCTACGAGCAGTACTTC. Translation gives CASRNRQGTPYEQYF.

The gene calls are TRBV5-1 and TRBJ1-2, with 10 bases fitting TRBD1. The CDR3 runs 14 residues. The J segment lost 6 bases and the V segment lost 3 bases, leaving 5 bases of the junction unmatched. Per the germline V gene, CDR1 is SGHRS and CDR2 is YFSETQ. CDR3 sequence reads: CASSWDRGTNGYTF. The DNA of the CDR3 is TGCGCCAGCAGCTGGGACAGGGGTACGAATGGCTACACCTTC.

V gene TRBV3-1 (or the pseudogene TRBV3-2) combines with J gene TRBJ2-5; weak D call: TRBD2 (5 bases). The CDR3 is made up of 15 amino acids. Germline lookup yields CDR1 LGHDT and CDR2 YNNKEL (reference sequence). V lost 4 bases, J lost 3 bases, and 15 bases lay in between. The CDR3 protein is CASSLQTGLKETQYF. CDR3 coding DNA: TGTGCCAGCAGCCTTCAGACCGGACTGAAAGAGACCCAGTACTTC.

Points on this clone: Other DNA sequences in this specimen translate into the identical CDR3. The genes are TRBV18 and TRBJ2-7; 8 bases line up with TRBD2. The CDR3 contains 15 residues. Trimming removed 5 bases from V and 4 bases from J; junction bases left unmatched: 10. The germline V gene has CDR1 KGHSH and CDR2 LQKENI. Here the CDR3 DNA reads TGTGCCAGCTCAATATCCGGGGGGGGGAGGTACGAGCAGTACTTC. It translates to CASSISGGGRYEQYF.

The V and J genes are TRBV11-3 and TRBJ2-2; D not resolved. V was shortened by 5 bases and J by 7 bases, with 11 bases between the two germline ends. Germline assignment: CDR1 SGHNT and CDR2 YENEEA. There are 13 residues in the CDR3. In DNA form, the CDR3 reads TGTGCCAGCAGCCCGCAGGCTTACGGGGAGCTGTTTTTT. Translated, it gives CASSPQAYGELFF.

The rearrangement joins TRBV19 to TRBJ1-5; D gene ambiguous. This CDR3 has 16 residues. Germline loops: CDR1 LNHDA, CDR2 SQIVND (reference sequence). The V and J ends lost 5 bases and 9 bases respectively, with 23 bases between them. The CDR3 DNA reads TGTGCCAGTAGTCCTAAACTGACTGAGCCGTCGGTGCCCCAGCATTTT. It is translated as CASSPKLTEPSVPQHF.

The J gene is TRBJ2-1, the V gene TRBV15; 10 nucleotides line up with TRBD2. Germline V CDR1 and CDR2: LNHNV, YYDKDF (reference sequence). V lost 3 bases to trimming and J lost 4 bases; unmatched junction nucleotides: 6. The CDR3 has 16 residues. The CDR3 reads CATSSTSGAPYNEQFF. CDR3 coding DNA: TGTGCCACCAGCAGTACTAGCGGGGCACCGTACAATGAGCAGTTCTTC.

The V call is TRBV19, the J call TRBJ2-1; TRBD2 aligns across 7 bases. This CDR3 is built from 14 residues. CDR1 is LNHDA and CDR2 is SQIVND in the germline V gene (reference sequence). V lost 5 bases, J lost 10 bases, and 11 bases stayed unmatched. CDR3 nucleotide sequence: TGTGCCAGTAGTGCACAGACTAGCCCGATCGAGCAGTTCTTC. It is translated as CASSAQTSPIEQFF.